This T cell receptor (beta chain) was sequenced for a study of OX40 agonist ivuxolimab in advanced cancers. About the research overall: It was ivuxolimab, an agonistic anti-OX40 (CD134) antibody, that patients were treated with. A history of anti-PD-1, anti-PD-L1 or anti-CTLA-4 therapy was acceptable, and over 30% had some. General study points: On average, CD8+ T cells had more expanded clones than CD4+.

Samples were taken at baseline and on day 1 of cycles 4 and 7. As to this clone: Its antigen remains unidentified.

Profiled with immunoSEQ multiplex PCR; TCRdb holds only in-frame clones, not every one. The data show approximately 100,000 clones, with roughly 87% seen just once and about 1.6% held by the top ten. Specimen: CD4+ or CD8+ T cells sorted from blood, collected in a trial of the OX40 agonist ivuxolimab. The sequence derives from an adult with an advanced solid tumor such as melanoma, head and neck, liver or kidney cancer.

The CDR3 spells CASSNRQAVNSPLHF. The CDR3 DNA sequence: TGTGCCAGTAGCAATCGACAGGCGGTGAATTCACCCCTCCACTTT. This chain joins TRBV19 and TRBJ1-6, with D tentatively TRBD1 (6 bases). V lost 6 bases and J lost 7, with 16 bases in between. This CDR3 comprises 15 residues. From germline, CDR1 is LNHDA and CDR2 SQIVND (reference sequence).